The 4 T cell receptor beta chains below were found in one sample sequenced in a study of cytomegalovirus exposure and HLA in healthy donors. Primers included in the PCR were 60 Vbeta and 13 Jbeta primers. The assay was immunoSEQ multiplex PCR, and TCRdb's table has in-frame clones only and misses some. In all, the sample yields about 210,000 clones. The sequenced sample consisted of PBMCs. These receptors were obtained from a woman in her 30s in good health and CMV-seropositive.

The rearrangement links TRBV20-1 to TRBJ1-1; D call uncertain. This CDR3 has 10 residues. The germline gives CDR1 DFQATT, CDR2 SNEGSKA (reference sequence). V lost 5 bases and J lost 10, with 11 bases in between. CDR3 residues: CSAPQVVAFF. CDR3 coding DNA: TGCAGTGCTCCCCAGGTGGTAGCTTTCTTT.

The chain employs TRBV6-1 and TRBJ1-5; D perhaps matches TRBD1 (5 bases). Germline V lookup: CDR1 MNHNS, CDR2 SASEGT. Trimming cost V 5 bases and J 6 bases, with 14 bases left between them. There are 14 residues in the CDR3. CDR3 in DNA: TGTGCCAGCAGTTTAAGGACAAAAGGTCAGCCCCAGCATTTT. Translating gives CASSLRTKGQPQHF.

This chain links TRBV18 with TRBJ2-1; unclear D gene. Trimming removed 4 bases at V and 5 bases at J, with 9 bases between. The CDR3 is 13 amino acids. Germline loops: CDR1 KGHSH, CDR2 LQKENI. The CDR3 DNA follows: TGTGCCAGCTCACTACTGGCGGACAATGAGCAGTTCTTC. Protein sequence: CASSLLADNEQFF.

J is TRBJ1-5 and V is TRBV7-9, with D possibly TRBD1 on 5 matching bases. The CDR3 has 13 residues. Trimming pared 0 bases from V and 8 bases from J, leaving 8 bases between. Germline CDR1 is SEHNR and CDR2 is FQNEAQ (reference sequence). DNA for the CDR3: TGTGCCAGCAGCTTAGCGGGGGGTGAGCCCCAGCATTTT. Translated: CASSLAGGEPQHF.